This T cell receptor (beta chain) was found in a study of blood T cell repertoires in COVID-19. Germline V lookup: CDR1 SGHTA, CDR2 FQGTGA. CDR3 length: 14 amino acids. J gave up 6 bases and V 2 bases, and 6 bases lay outside the gene matches. As processed by the authors: Reference gene primers were amplified, and this amplification served to estimate nucleated cell counts. Profiling relied on immunoSEQ multiplex PCR, and the TCRdb table lists in-frame clones only, not all of them. V and J calls and clone size are those listed in that table; D and trimming were worked out from the DNA. The sample includes tens of thousands of clones, approximately 90% seen only once; the top ten take over 0.95%.

Sequences were obtained from peripheral blood. The clonotype comes from a woman aged 60-75 years with acute or convalescent COVID-19. The rearrangement links TRBV7-3 to TRBJ1-1; 7 positions match TRBD1. The CDR3 reads CASSLQSQGAEAFF. The CDR3 DNA reads TGTGCCAGCAGCTTACAATCGCAGGGGGCTGAAGCTTTCTTT.